This passage covers 11 T cell receptor beta chains from one sample sequenced in a study of cytomegalovirus exposure and HLA in healthy donors (dated by TCRdb to about 2017). Library preparation was by the immunoSEQ multiplex PCR assay. A mixture of 60 forward primers for TCR Vbeta segments and 13 reverse primers for TCR Jbeta segments was used in the multiplex PCR. TCRdb limited this immuneACCESS table to in-frame rearrangements with V and J called. A share of clones is missing; checked studies link under half to unresolved V genes, and the rest is unexplained. Present in this sample are hundreds of thousands of clones, approximately 84% of which were seen just once. The ten largest clones add up to 0.58% of the sample. Sequencing input: PBMCs. The receptor source for this set is a woman aged 40 to 49 in good health and CMV-seronegative.

In the case of this clone: This sample also contains other DNA sequences that code for the same CDR3. The chain carries TRBV5-1 and TRBJ2-7; D gene uncertain. Trimming pared 2 bases from V and 0 bases from J, leaving 9 bases between. Germline loops: CDR1 SGHRS, CDR2 YFSETQ. CDR3 length: 14 residues. CDR3 loop: CASSLSVPSYEQYF. CDR3 nucleotide sequence: TGCGCCAGCAGCTTATCAGTACCCTCCTACGAGCAGTACTTC. The entire variable domain, with the rest obtained from reference TRBV5-1 and TRBJ2-7, is as follows: KAGVTQTPRYLIKTRGQQVTLSCSPISGHRSVSWYQQTPGQGLQFLFEYFSETQRNKGNFPGRFSGRQFSNSRSEMNVSTLELGDSALYLCASSLSVPSYEQYFGPGTRLTVT.

The gene calls are TRBV7-6 and TRBJ2-5, with 9 bases identical to TRBD2. V shed 1 base, J shed 2 bases, and the junction held 8 bases outside the gene matches. This CDR3 has 17 residues. Germline V gene sequence: CDR1 SGHVS, CDR2 FNYEAQ. The CDR3 loop is CASSLGVASGTQETQYF. The CDR3 DNA reads as TGTGCCAGCAGCTTAGGGGTGGCTAGCGGGACGCAAGAGACCCAGTACTTC.

The chain uses TRBV19 and TRBJ2-5; 7 bases align to TRBD2. Germline CDR1 LNHDA, CDR2 SQIVND (reference sequence). V trimming: 2 bases; J trimming: 5 bases; junction bases outside the gene matches: 2. The CDR3 spans 13 residues. The CDR3: CASSISGAETQYF. For the CDR3, the DNA is TGTGCCAGTAGTATAAGCGGGGCGGAGACCCAGTACTTC.

In DNA, the CDR3 is TGTGCCAGCTCACCAACGGCAGGGACCTACGAGCAGTACTTC. This encodes CASSPTAGTYEQYF. The genes are TRBV18 and TRBJ2-7; possibly TRBD1 for D (5 bases). V gave up 2 bases and J gave up 2 bases, with 10 bases separating them. The CDR3 has 14 residues. Germline CDR1 reads KGHSH; CDR2 reads LQKENI.

The chain links TRBV7-6 to TRBJ2-7, with 10 bases identical to TRBD2. V was pared by 2 bases and J by 3 bases, with 7 bases of the junction left unmatched. The CDR3 is 16 residues long. CDR1 is SGHVS and CDR2 is FNYEAQ in the germline V gene. Here the CDR3 reads CASSLLSLAGGYEQYF. The CDR3 coding sequence is TGTGCCAGCAGCTTATTGTCTTTAGCGGGGGGCTACGAGCAGTACTTC.

This clone was recorded a few times. This chain's CDR3 is CASSVSSSGGVHNEQFF. For the CDR3, the DNA is TGTGCCAGCAGCGTTTCGAGTAGCGGGGGGGTTCACAATGAGCAGTTCTTC. The V and J genes are TRBV9 and TRBJ2-1; 11 bases match TRBD2. Germline lookup yields CDR1 SGDLS and CDR2 YYNGEE. The CDR3 has 17 amino acids. Trimming took 2 bases from V and 5 from J; bases not matched to a gene: 9.

The chain carries TRBV5-6 and TRBJ2-3; 10 nucleotides match TRBD1. With V trimmed by 3 bases and J by 5 bases, 9 bases remained unmatched. The CDR3 spans 16 residues. Germline V gene data show CDR1 as SGHDT and CDR2 as YYEEEE. CDR3 protein: CASSSTPGTGEDTQYF. The CDR3 nucleotides are TGTGCCAGCAGCTCCACCCCCGGGACAGGGGAAGATACGCAGTATTTT.

The gene calls are TRBV5-6 and TRBJ2-2; 10 bases line up with TRBD1. V shed 2 bases and J 5 bases; nucleotides not matched to a gene: 9. This CDR3 comprises 17 residues. CDR1 is SGHDT and CDR2 is YYEEEE in the germline V gene. The CDR3 bases are TGTGCCAGCAGCTTCCCCACGAGGACAGGGGGGACCGGGGAGCTGTTTTTT. Its translation: CASSFPTRTGGTGELFF.

This chain joins TRBV6-6 and TRBJ1-1; 7 nucleotides align to TRBD1. Germline trimming cut 7 bases from V and 6 bases from J; bases unmatched to any gene: 8. The CDR3 extends over 13 amino acids. Germline-derived CDR1 and CDR2 are MNHNY and SVGAGI (reference sequence). The CDR3 here is CASTETGIAEAFF. The CDR3 DNA reads TGTGCCAGCACCGAGACAGGGATCGCTGAAGCTTTCTTT.

The chain couples TRBV4-2 to TRBJ2-7; 7 bases agree with TRBD1. CDR3 length: 14 amino acids. Trimming took 7 bases from V and 3 from J; bases not matched to a gene: 9. CDR1 and CDR2 (germline): LGHNA, YNFKEQ. The chain's CDR3 is CASKIDRVDYEQYF. CDR3 nucleotides: TGTGCCAGCAAGATAGACAGGGTTGACTACGAGCAGTACTTC.

The chain recombines TRBV5-8 with TRBJ2-2; 10 bases map to TRBD1. This CDR3 spans 16 amino acids. V gave up 4 bases and J gave up 0 bases; unmatched junction bases: 3. Germline CDR1 is SGHTS and CDR2 is YDEGEE. Here the CDR3 DNA reads TGTGCCAGCAGCCTGGACAGGGGGACGAACACCGGGGAGCTGTTTTTT. Protein sequence: CASSLDRGTNTGELFF.